A single sample gave rise to the 28 T cell receptor beta chains below, sequenced in a study of CD8+ T cells in alopecia areata. Regarding treatment: oral pan-JAK inhibitor, 5-10 mg twice daily. Once RNA had been extracted, it was reverse transcribed into cDNA to act as the sequencing template. Clones were sequenced by immunoSEQ multiplex PCR, and TCRdb holds only the in-frame ones, with some missing. The sample lists about 120,000 clones, about 50% occurring once. The source material was CD4+ T cells sorted from blood, sampled at week 4, from a patient treated with tofacitinib. Every receptor here comes from a human donor with alopecia areata.

This clone was counted once. This chain uses TRBV11-2 with TRBJ2-5; D remains ambiguous. CDR3 length: 10 amino acids. V was trimmed by 8 bases and J by 2 bases, leaving 3 bases between them. The V gene's germline CDR1 is SGHAT and CDR2 FQNNGV. The CDR3 spells CASRQETQYF. The CDR3 DNA reads as TGTGCCAGCCGGCAAGAGACCCAGTACTTC.

In DNA, the CDR3 is TGCAGCGTTAGGTTGGGAGGCCGTTATACTGAAGCTTTCTTT. It codes for CSVRLGGRYTEAFF. This chain links TRBV29-1 with TRBJ1-1; D remains ambiguous. CDR1 and CDR2 (germline): SQVTM, ANQGSEA. Trimming removed 5 bases at V and 5 bases at J, with 18 bases between. This CDR3 comprises 14 residues.

The chain employs TRBV29-1 and TRBJ1-1; no reliable D call. CDR1 and CDR2 (germline): SQVTM, ANQGSEA. CDR3 length: 11 amino acids. Trimming took off 6 bases at V and 5 bases at J, with 10 bases between the two ends. The CDR3 DNA reads TGCAGCGTCATGCGAGCGACTGAAGCTTTCTTT. The encoded protein is CSVMRATEAFF.

This clone has a handful of counts. This same CDR3 is encoded by further DNA sequences in the sample. The rearrangement links TRBV29-1 to TRBJ2-1; D remains ambiguous. Per the germline V gene, CDR1 is SQVTM and CDR2 is ANQGSEA. The CDR3 is 12 residues long. V was cut by 6 bases and J by 4 bases, with 10 bases left in between. The CDR3 DNA reads TGCAGCGTAGCTACCAGTTACAATGAGCAGTTCTTC. As protein: CSVATSYNEQFF.

This clone showed up just once. Other nucleotide sequences in the sample specify the same CDR3. The chain uses TRBV18 and TRBJ1-5; no reliable D call. Deletions cut 6 bases from V and 4 bases from J, with 10 bases between. The CDR3 is 13 residues long. Germline CDR1 is KGHSH and CDR2 is LQKENI. In DNA, the CDR3 is TGTGCCAGCTCTCCCGGCAGGAATCAGCCCCAGCATTTT. Protein: CASSPGRNQPQHF. Using reference TRBV18 and TRBJ1-5 for the parts outside the CDR3, the full variable domain is NAGVMQNPRHLVRRRGQEARLRCSPMKGHSHVYWYRQLPEEGLKFMVYLQKENIIDESGMPKERFSAEFPKEGPSILRIQQVVRGDSAAYFCASSPGRNQPQHFGDGTRLSIL.

The chain joins TRBV6-1 to TRBJ1-1, with 7 bases aligning to TRBD1. CDR1 is MNHNS and CDR2 is SASEGT in the germline V gene. V gave up 3 bases and J gave up 1 base; unmatched junction bases: 8. CDR3 length: 16 amino acids. CDR3 residues: CASSDLGQRWNTEAFF. In DNA, the CDR3 is TGTGCCAGCAGTGACTTGGGACAGCGCTGGAACACTGAAGCTTTCTTT.

This clone came up a few times. The chain employs TRBV25-1 and TRBJ2-7; D ambiguous. The ends were cut back, 6 bases at V and 0 bases at J, with 15 bases in the middle. CDR3 size: 15 residues. Germline V gene sequence: CDR1 MGHDK, CDR2 SYGVNS. The CDR3 bases are TGTGCCAGCAGGCCCTCAGGCCCTACCTCCTACGAGCAGTACTTC. Its translation is CASRPSGPTSYEQYF.

This clone was observed a few times. The chain joins TRBV6-1 to TRBJ1-1, with a tentative D call TRBD1 (5 bases). Trimming took off 1 base at V and 4 bases at J, with 10 bases between the two ends. Looked up from germline, CDR1 is MNHNS and CDR2 is SASEGT. The CDR3 spans 14 residues. CDR3 residues: CASSEVLGTTEAFF. The CDR3 nucleotides are TGTGCCAGCAGTGAAGTCTTGGGGACCACTGAAGCTTTCTTT.

The chain has TRBV4-1 and TRBJ2-5, with TRBD2 identical over 7 bases. The CDR3 length is 14 residues. Looked up from germline, CDR1 is MGHRA and CDR2 is YSYEKL. Trimming took 4 bases from V and 5 from J; bases not matched to a gene: 7. As DNA, the CDR3 is TGCGCCAGCAGCCGCACCGGGACTATGGAGACCCAGTACTTC. Protein: CASSRTGTMETQYF.

This clone was counted a few times. The rearrangement joins TRBV19 to TRBJ2-1; perhaps TRBD1 as D (6 bases). In germline, CDR1 is LNHDA, CDR2 SQIVND (reference sequence). Trimming took off 0 bases at V and 6 bases at J, with 12 bases between the two ends. CDR3 length: 15 amino acids. The CDR3, as DNA: TGTGCCAGTAGTATAGACAGGGGCGAGGTCAATGAGCAGTTCTTC. Encoded protein: CASSIDRGEVNEQFF.

V usage is TRBV6-5 and J usage is TRBJ1-2, with D uncertain. Between the trimmed V and J ends, which lost 5 bases and 6 bases, there was a span of 16 bases. The CDR3 runs to 14 residues. Per germline, CDR1 MNHEY and CDR2 SVGAGI. CDR3 sequence (DNA): TGTGCCAGCAGTCAATCAGTTATCGGGAATGGCTACACCTTC. Its protein product is CASSQSVIGNGYTF.

This clone was found a few times. V is TRBV5-8 and J is TRBJ1-2, with 9 bases fitting TRBD1. CDR1 SGHTS and CDR2 YDEGEE come from the germline V gene. The V segment lost 5 bases and the J segment 6 bases; nucleotides outside the gene matches: 8. CDR3 size: 14 residues. The CDR3 nucleotides read TGTGCCAGCAGAGGCGGACAGGGGATTCATGGCTACACCTTC. This gives the protein CASRGGQGIHGYTF.

This clone occurred a few times. J is TRBJ1-1 and V is TRBV6-7; TRBD1 matches 12 bases. TRBV6-7 is an ORF for which the function is uncertain. The CDR3 extends over 19 amino acids. J lost 4 bases, V lost 4 bases, and 16 bases had no gene match. The CDR3 here is CASSFEYIRDRGLGTEAFF. Written as DNA, the CDR3 is TGTGCCAGCAGTTTCGAGTACATCCGGGACAGGGGGCTGGGCACTGAAGCTTTCTTT.

The chain joins TRBV5-1 to TRBJ1-6, with 7 nucleotides matching TRBD1. Germline V CDR1 and CDR2: SGHRS, YFSETQ. V trimming: 4 bases; J trimming: 6 bases; junction bases outside the gene matches: 4. This CDR3 is built from 14 residues. CDR3 in amino acids: CASSEGQINSPLHF. CDR3 coding DNA: TGCGCCAGCAGCGAGGGACAGATTAATTCACCCCTCCACTTT.

Here the CDR3 DNA reads TGTGCCAGCAGCCCTATGTACACCCTCCCTGGCTACACCTTC. It yields the protein CASSPMYTLPGYTF. The rearrangement joins TRBV5-6 to TRBJ1-2; D is uncertain. CDR1 is SGHDT and CDR2 is YYEEEE in the germline V gene. Trimming left V 4 bases short and J 7 bases short, with 17 bases between. CDR3 size: 14 residues.

The chain joins TRBV30 to TRBJ1-1; D not certain. The CDR3 runs 12 residues. The germline CDR1 and CDR2 sequences are GTSNPN and SVGIG (reference sequence). V shed 0 bases and J shed 6 bases, with 8 bases lying between them. In nucleotides, the CDR3 is TGTGCCTGGAGTGTCAACTATGCTGAAGCTTTCTTT. As protein: CAWSVNYAEAFF.

The chain couples TRBV30 to TRBJ1-2, with D possibly TRBD1 on 6 matching bases. The CDR3 runs 13 residues. CDR1 and CDR2 from the germline V gene are GTSNPN and SVGIG (reference sequence). V was pared by 3 bases and J by 2 bases, with 10 bases between. The CDR3 region is CAWSPQGNYGYTF. In DNA, the CDR3 is TGTGCCTGGAGCCCCCAGGGGAACTATGGCTACACCTTC.

This clone was seen a handful of times. The chain uses TRBV7-9 and TRBJ1-2, with no clear D. V was pared by 5 bases and J by 8 bases, with 18 bases between. Germline CDR1 reads SEHNR; CDR2 reads FQNEAQ (reference sequence). There are 14 residues in the CDR3. The CDR3 sequence: CASSPGGGSGGYTF. The CDR3 DNA is TGTGCCAGCAGCCCAGGAGGAGGAAGCGGAGGCTACACCTTC.

The V gene is TRBV30, the J gene TRBJ2-1; 9 bases agree with TRBD1. The CDR3 length is 14 residues. Germline V gives CDR1 GTSNPN, CDR2 SVGIG (reference sequence). V lost 3 bases, J lost 8 bases, and 8 bases stayed unmatched. DNA of the CDR3: TGTGCCTGGAGCCCCGGGACAGGGACGGATGAGCAGTTCTTC. As protein: CAWSPGTGTDEQFF. Together with reference TRBV30 and TRBJ2-1, the CDR3 gives the full variable domain: SQTIHQWPATLVQPVGSPLSLECTVEGTSNPNLYWYRQAAGRGLQLLFYSVGIGQISSEVPQNLSASRPQDRQFILSSKKLLLSDSGFYLCAWSPGTGTDEQFFGPGTRLTVL.

The V and J genes are TRBV14 and TRBJ2-7; 11 bases map to TRBD1. The CDR3 loop spans 15 amino acids. The junction had 6 bases not matched to a gene; V was cut back by 6 bases and J by 2 bases. From germline, CDR1 is SGHDN and CDR2 FVKESK. CDR3 coding DNA: TGTGCCAGCAGGCGTACGGGACAGGGGGCCTACGAGCAGTACTTC. As protein: CASRRTGQGAYEQYF.

This clone turned up a few times. The chain joins TRBV5-6 to TRBJ2-1; a possible D gene is TRBD2 (5 bases). Germline loops: CDR1 SGHDT, CDR2 YYEEEE. The CDR3 has 15 amino acids. Trimming took 4 bases from V and 3 from J, leaving 14 bases between them. CDR3 sequence reads: CASSITRRDYNEQFF. Here the CDR3 DNA reads TGTGCCAGCAGCATAACCCGACGGGACTACAATGAGCAGTTCTTC.

This chain connects TRBV5-6 to TRBJ1-2; TRBD1 aligns across 7 bases. The V gene's germline CDR1 is SGHDT and CDR2 YYEEEE. After removal of 4 bases from V and 2 bases from J, the junction contained 2 bases not matched to a gene. The CDR3 loop spans 13 amino acids. As DNA, the CDR3 is TGTGCCAGCAGCCCGGACAGGAACTATGGCTACACCTTC. Translated: CASSPDRNYGYTF. Based on the CDR3 plus reference TRBV5-6 and TRBJ1-2, the full variable domain is DAGVTQSPTHLIKTRGQQVTLRCSPKSGHDTVSWYQQALGQGPQFIFQYYEEEERQRGNFPDRFSGHQFPNYSSELNVNALLLGDSALYLCASSPDRNYGYTFGSGTRLTVV.

This clone turned up a few times. The chain recombines TRBV7-6 with TRBJ2-4; TRBD1 matches at 8 bases. From germline, CDR1 is SGHVS and CDR2 FNYEAQ. The V gene end was trimmed by 5 bases and the J gene end by 4 bases; junction bases not matched to a gene: 7. The CDR3 consists of 15 residues. CDR3 in amino acids: CASSPNGQGKNIQYF. CDR3 nucleotides: TGTGCCAGCAGCCCGAATGGACAGGGTAAAAACATTCAGTACTTC.

This rearrangement joins TRBV18 to TRBJ1-5, with D perhaps matching TRBD1 (5 bases). This CDR3 is 15 amino acids long. V lost 2 bases and J lost 0, with 8 bases in between. Germline assignment: CDR1 KGHSH and CDR2 LQKENI. Written as DNA, the CDR3 is TGTGCCAGCTCACCATCCCAGGGTAGCAATCAGCCCCAGCATTTT. This codes for CASSPSQGSNQPQHF. Filled out from reference TRBV18 and TRBJ1-5, the complete variable domain reads NAGVMQNPRHLVRRRGQEARLRCSPMKGHSHVYWYRQLPEEGLKFMVYLQKENIIDESGMPKERFSAEFPKEGPSILRIQQVVRGDSAAYFCASSPSQGSNQPQHFGDGTRLSIL.

The chain employs TRBV15 and TRBJ1-2; TRBD1 agrees at 9 bases. The V and J ends lost 3 bases and 4 bases, in that order; junction bases with no gene match: 3. Germline loops: CDR1 LNHNV, CDR2 YYDKDF (reference sequence). CDR3 length: 14 residues. The CDR3 sequence is CATSRVQGAYGYTF. As DNA, the CDR3 is TGTGCCACCAGCAGGGTACAGGGGGCCTATGGCTACACCTTC.

This clone has just a few counts. The chain joins TRBV14 to TRBJ2-3; D is ambiguous. There are 10 residues in the CDR3. V was cut by 7 bases and J by 3 bases, with 2 bases left in between. Per the germline V gene, CDR1 is SGHDN and CDR2 is FVKESK. CDR3 in DNA: TGTGCCAGCACAACAGATACGCAGTATTTT. Translation gives CASTTDTQYF.

The chain combines TRBV7-9 with TRBJ2-1; D is uncertain. Trimming pared 5 bases from V and 10 bases from J, leaving 12 bases between. The CDR3 contains 12 residues. Germline values: CDR1 SEHNR, CDR2 FQNEAQ (reference sequence). CDR3 sequence (DNA): TGTGCCAGCAGCATCTGGGAAAAAGAGCAGTTCTTC. Translating gives CASSIWEKEQFF.

The chain recombines TRBV6-4 with TRBJ1-2, with 10 nucleotides matching TRBD1. CDR3 length: 13 amino acids. V was clipped by 6 bases and J by 6 bases; unmatched bases: 4. The germline CDR1 and CDR2 sequences are MRHNA and SNTAGT. The CDR3 reads CASSRQGADGYTF. The CDR3 nucleotides are TGTGCCAGCAGCCGACAGGGGGCTGATGGCTACACCTTC.